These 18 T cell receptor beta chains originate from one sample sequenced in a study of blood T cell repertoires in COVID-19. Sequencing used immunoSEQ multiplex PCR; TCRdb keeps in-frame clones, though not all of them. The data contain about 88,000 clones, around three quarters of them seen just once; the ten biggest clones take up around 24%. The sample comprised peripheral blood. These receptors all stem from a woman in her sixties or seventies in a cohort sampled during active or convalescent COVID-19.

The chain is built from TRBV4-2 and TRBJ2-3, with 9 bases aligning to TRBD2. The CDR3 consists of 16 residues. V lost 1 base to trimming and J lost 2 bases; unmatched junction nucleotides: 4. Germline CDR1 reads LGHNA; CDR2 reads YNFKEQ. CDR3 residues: CASSQVKRGVTDTQYF. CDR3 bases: TGTGCCAGCAGCCAAGTCAAGCGGGGGGTCACAGATACGCAGTATTTT.

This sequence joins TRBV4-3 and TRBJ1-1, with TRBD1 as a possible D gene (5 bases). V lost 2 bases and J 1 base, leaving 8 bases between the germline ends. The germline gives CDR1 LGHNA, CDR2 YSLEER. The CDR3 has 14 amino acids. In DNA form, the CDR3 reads TGCGCCAGCAGCCAACAGGGCTGGAACACTGAAGCTTTCTTT. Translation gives CASSQQGWNTEAFF.

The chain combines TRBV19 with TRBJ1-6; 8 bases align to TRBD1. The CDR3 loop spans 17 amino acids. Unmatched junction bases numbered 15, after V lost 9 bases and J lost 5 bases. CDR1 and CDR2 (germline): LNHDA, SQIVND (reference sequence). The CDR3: CASCVTDRVEDNSPLHF. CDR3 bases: TGTGCCAGCTGCGTTACGGACAGGGTGGAAGATAATTCACCCCTCCACTTT.

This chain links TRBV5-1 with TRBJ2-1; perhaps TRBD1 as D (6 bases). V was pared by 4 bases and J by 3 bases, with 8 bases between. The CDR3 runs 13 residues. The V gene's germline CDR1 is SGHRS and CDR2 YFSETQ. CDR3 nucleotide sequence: TGCGCCAGCAGCGAACAGGGCTACAATGAGCAGTTCTTC. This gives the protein CASSEQGYNEQFF.

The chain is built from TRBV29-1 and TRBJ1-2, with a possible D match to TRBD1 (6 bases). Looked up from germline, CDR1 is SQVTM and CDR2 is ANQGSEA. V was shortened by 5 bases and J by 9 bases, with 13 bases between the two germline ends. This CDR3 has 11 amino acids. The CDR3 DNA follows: TGCAGCGTTCTAATTGGACAGAGCTACACCTTC. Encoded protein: CSVLIGQSYTF. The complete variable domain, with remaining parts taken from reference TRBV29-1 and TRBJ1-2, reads SAVISQKPSRDICQRGTSLTIQCQVDSQVTMMFWYRQQPGQSLTLIATANQGSEATYESGFVIDKFPISRPNLTFSTLTVSNMSPEDSSIYLCSVLIGQSYTFGSGTRLTVV.

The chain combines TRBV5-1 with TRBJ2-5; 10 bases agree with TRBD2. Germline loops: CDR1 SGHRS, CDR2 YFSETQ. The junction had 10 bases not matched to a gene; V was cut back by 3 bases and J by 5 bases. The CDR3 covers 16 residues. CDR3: CASSSDSGGPWETQYF. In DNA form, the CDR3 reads TGCGCCAGCAGCTCCGATAGCGGGGGGCCGTGGGAGACCCAGTACTTC.

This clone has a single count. CDR3 region: CASSLALAGPSTDTQYF. The CDR3 coding sequence is TGTGCCAGCAGCTTAGCCCTAGCGGGGCCAAGCACAGATACGCAGTATTTT. The genes are TRBV7-2 and TRBJ2-3; TRBD2 agrees at 9 bases. With 0 bases clipped from V and 0 bases from J, the junction kept 4 bases outside the gene matches. From germline, CDR1 is SGHTA and CDR2 FQGNSA. The CDR3 runs to 17 residues.

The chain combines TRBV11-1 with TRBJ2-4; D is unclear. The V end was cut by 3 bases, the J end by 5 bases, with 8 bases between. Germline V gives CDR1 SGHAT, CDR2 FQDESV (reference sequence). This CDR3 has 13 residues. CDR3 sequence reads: CASSLGQENIQYF. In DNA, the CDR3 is TGTGCCAGCAGCTTGGGCCAGGAAAACATTCAGTACTTC.

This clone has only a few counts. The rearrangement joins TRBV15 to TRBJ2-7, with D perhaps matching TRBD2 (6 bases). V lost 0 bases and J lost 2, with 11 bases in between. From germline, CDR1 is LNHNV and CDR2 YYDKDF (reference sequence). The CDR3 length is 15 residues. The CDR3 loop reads CATSRDRGTAYEQYF. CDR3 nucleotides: TGTGCCACCAGCAGAGATCGCGGGACTGCCTACGAGCAGTACTTC. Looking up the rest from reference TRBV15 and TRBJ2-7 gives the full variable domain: DAMVIQNPRYQVTQFGKPVTLSCSQTLNHNVMYWYQQKSSQAPKLLFHYYDKDFNNEADTPDNFQSRRPNTSFCFLDIRSPGLGDTAMYLCATSRDRGTAYEQYFGPGTRLTVT.

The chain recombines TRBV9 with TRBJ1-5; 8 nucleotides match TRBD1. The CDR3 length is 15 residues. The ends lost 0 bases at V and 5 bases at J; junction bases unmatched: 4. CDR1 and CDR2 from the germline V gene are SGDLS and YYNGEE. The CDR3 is CASSVGQGRDQPQHF. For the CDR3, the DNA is TGTGCCAGCAGCGTAGGACAGGGGAGGGATCAGCCCCAGCATTTT.

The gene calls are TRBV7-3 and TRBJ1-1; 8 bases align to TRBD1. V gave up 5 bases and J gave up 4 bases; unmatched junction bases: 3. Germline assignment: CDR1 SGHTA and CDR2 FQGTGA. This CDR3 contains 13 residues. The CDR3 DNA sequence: TGTGCCAGCAGCCAGACAGGGGTCACTGAAGCTTTCTTT. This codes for CASSQTGVTEAFF.

CDR3 residues: CASRPGIEGRTDTQYF. CDR3 nucleotide sequence: TGCGCCAGCAGACCCGGGATCGAAGGGCGCACAGATACGCAGTATTTT. The chain links TRBV5-1 to TRBJ2-3, with a weak D call TRBD2 (5 bases). Germline CDR1 reads SGHRS; CDR2 reads YFSETQ. This CDR3 contains 16 residues. V dropped 5 bases and J dropped 1 base, with 17 bases sitting between them.

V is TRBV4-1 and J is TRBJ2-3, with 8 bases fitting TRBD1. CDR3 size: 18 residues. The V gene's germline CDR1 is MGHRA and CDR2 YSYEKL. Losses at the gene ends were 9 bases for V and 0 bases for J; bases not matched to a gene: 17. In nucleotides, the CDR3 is TGCGCCAGTACCTTACGGGTGACAGGGGATTCTAGCACAGATACGCAGTATTTT. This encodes CASTLRVTGDSSTDTQYF.

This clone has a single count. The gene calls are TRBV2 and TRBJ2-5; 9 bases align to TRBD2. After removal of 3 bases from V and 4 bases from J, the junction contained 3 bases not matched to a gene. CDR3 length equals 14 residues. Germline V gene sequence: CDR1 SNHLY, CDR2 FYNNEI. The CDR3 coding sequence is TGTGCCAGCAGTGAGGGCGGGGGGGGAGAGACCCAGTACTTC. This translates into CASSEGGGGETQYF.

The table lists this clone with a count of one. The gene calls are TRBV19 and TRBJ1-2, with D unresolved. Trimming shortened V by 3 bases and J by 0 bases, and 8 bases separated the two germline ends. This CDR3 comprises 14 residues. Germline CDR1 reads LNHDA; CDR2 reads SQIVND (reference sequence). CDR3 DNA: TGTGCCAGTAGTATTCTTGCGCCTAACTATGGCTACACCTTC. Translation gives CASSILAPNYGYTF.

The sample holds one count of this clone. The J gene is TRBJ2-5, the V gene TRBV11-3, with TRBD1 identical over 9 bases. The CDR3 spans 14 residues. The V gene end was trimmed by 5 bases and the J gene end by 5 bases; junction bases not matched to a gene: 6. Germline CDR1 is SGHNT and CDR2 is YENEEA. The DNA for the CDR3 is TGTGCCAGCAGCCTACAGGGGGCGCGGGAGACCCAGTACTTC. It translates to CASSLQGARETQYF.

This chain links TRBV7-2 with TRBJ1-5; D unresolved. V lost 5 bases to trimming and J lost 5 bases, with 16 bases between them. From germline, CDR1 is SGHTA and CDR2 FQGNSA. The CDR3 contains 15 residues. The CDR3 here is CASSPGVVPDQPQHF. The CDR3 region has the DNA TGTGCCAGCAGCCCCGGGGTGGTGCCAGATCAGCCCCAGCATTTT.

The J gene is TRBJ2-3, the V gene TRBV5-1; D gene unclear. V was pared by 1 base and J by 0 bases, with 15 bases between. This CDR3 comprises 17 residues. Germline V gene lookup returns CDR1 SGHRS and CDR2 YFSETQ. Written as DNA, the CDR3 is TGCGCCAGCAGCTTGTCCCCACCCGGCGGTAGCACAGATACGCAGTATTTT. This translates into CASSLSPPGGSTDTQYF. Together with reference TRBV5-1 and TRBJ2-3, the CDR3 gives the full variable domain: KAGVTQTPRYLIKTRGQQVTLSCSPISGHRSVSWYQQTPGQGLQFLFEYFSETQRNKGNFPGRFSGRQFSNSRSEMNVSTLELGDSALYLCASSLSPPGGSTDTQYFGPGTRLTVL.